This entry lists 8 T cell receptor beta chains sequenced from one sample in a study of shared clonotypes between healthy human individuals. The table came from immunoSEQ multiplex PCR; TCRdb's copy has only in-frame clones and leaves some out. The sample includes fewer than 2.5 million clones, approximately 94% of them seen just once. The sequencing sample was made of naive CD4+ T cells from PBMCs. Subset of the sample: CD45RA+ positively selected. The source is a man in his late teens or twenties in good health. Some clones in this sample may be carry-over from other donors' samples.

This chain uses TRBV27 with TRBJ1-5; a weak D match, TRBD1 (6 bases). The CDR3 length is 16 residues. V was trimmed by 5 bases and J by 3 bases, leaving 17 bases between them. Germline CDR1 and CDR2: MNHEY and SMNVEV (reference sequence). CDR3 bases: TGTGCCAGCAGTACACACGGGACACTTAACAATCAGCCCCAGCATTTT. This gives the protein CASSTHGTLNNQPQHF.

This rearrangement joins TRBV11-2 to TRBJ1-5; D is uncertain. Per germline, CDR1 SGHAT and CDR2 FQNNGV. V lost 1 base, J lost 1 base, and 8 bases lay in between. This CDR3 is 15 amino acids long. This chain's CDR3 is CASSLAFGSNQPQHF. CDR3 coding DNA: TGTGCCAGCAGCTTAGCTTTCGGCAGCAATCAGCCCCAGCATTTT.

V gene TRBV28 combines with J gene TRBJ2-7, with a tentative D call TRBD2 (6 bases). The CDR3 consists of 14 residues. Between the trimmed V and J ends, which lost 6 bases and 3 bases, there was a span of 15 bases. Germline CDR1 MDHEN, CDR2 SYDVKM. This CDR3 is CASRQRERVYEQYF. The CDR3 region has the DNA TGTGCCAGCAGACAACGGGAGAGAGTCTACGAGCAGTACTTC.

The genes are TRBV5-4 and TRBJ1-5; unclear D gene. The germline V and J ends were trimmed by 8 bases and 4 bases, with 13 bases remaining between them. Germline loops: CDR1 SGHNT, CDR2 YYREEE (reference sequence). The CDR3 spans 13 residues. The CDR3 sequence: CASNFRVNQPQHF. In nucleotides, the CDR3 is TGTGCCAGTAACTTTAGGGTGAATCAGCCCCAGCATTTT.

V is TRBV4-1 and J is TRBJ2-7; D ambiguous. The CDR3 sequence is 16 residues long. V was clipped by 0 bases and J by 2 bases, with 14 bases between them. CDR1 MGHRA and CDR2 YSYEKL come from the germline V gene. The CDR3 DNA is TGCGCCAGCAGCCAAGATAAAGGGCAGGTCACCTACGAGCAGTACTTC. It yields the protein CASSQDKGQVTYEQYF.

The chain has TRBV6-1 and TRBJ1-2, with TRBD1 as a possible D gene (5 bases). The CDR3 totals 13 residues. The V gene lost 10 bases and the J gene lost 0 bases, with 12 bases spanning the gap. Germline CDR1 reads MNHNS; CDR2 reads SASEGT. CDR3 in DNA: TGTGCCACCGGCAGGGATTCTAACTATGGCTACACCTTC. The encoded protein is CATGRDSNYGYTF.

The rearrangement joins TRBV11-2 to TRBJ2-7, with a weak D call TRBD1 (5 bases). Looked up from germline, CDR1 is SGHAT and CDR2 is FQNNGV. The CDR3 covers 15 residues. V lost 4 bases and J lost 1, with 14 bases in between. The CDR3 region is CASSYTIDSSYEQYF. The CDR3 region has the DNA TGTGCCAGCAGCTATACAATCGACAGTTCCTACGAGCAGTACTTC.

The V and J genes are TRBV28 and TRBJ2-7; a weak D match, TRBD1 (6 bases). The V and J ends lost 10 bases and 0 bases respectively, with 10 bases between them. The CDR3 is 12 amino acids. Germline values: CDR1 MDHEN, CDR2 SYDVKM. The CDR3 sequence: CATTGISYEQYF. Written as DNA, the CDR3 is TGTGCCACCACAGGGATCTCCTACGAGCAGTACTTC. Complete variable domain (other parts from reference TRBV28 and TRBJ2-7): DVKVTQSSRYLVKRTGEKVFLECVQDMDHENMFWYRQDPGLGLRLIYFSYDVKMKEKGDIPEGYSVSREKKERFSLILESASTNQTSMYLCATTGISYEQYFGPGTRLTVT.